The 8 T cell receptor beta chains given below trace back to one sample, sequenced in a study of cytomegalovirus exposure and HLA in healthy donors. The PCR contained 60 Vbeta and 13 Jbeta primers. The assay was immunoSEQ multiplex PCR, and TCRdb's table has in-frame clones only and misses some. This table has about 200,000 clones, approximately 78% appearing once. Sequencing input: PBMCs. Every receptor here comes from a woman between 45 and 60 years old in good health and CMV-seropositive.

The gene calls are TRBV18 and TRBJ2-3; D perhaps matches TRBD2 (7 bases). The germline gives CDR1 KGHSH, CDR2 LQKENI. The CDR3 is 15 amino acids. Trimming removed 6 bases from V and 4 bases from J, with 17 bases in between. The CDR3, as DNA: TGTGCCAGCTCCCTCGGAGGGGGAGGGGCAGATACGCAGTATTTT. Residues: CASSLGGGGADTQYF. The whole variable domain, remainder taken from reference TRBV18 and TRBJ2-3, is NAGVMQNPRHLVRRRGQEARLRCSPMKGHSHVYWYRQLPEEGLKFMVYLQKENIIDESGMPKERFSAEFPKEGPSILRIQQVVRGDSAAYFCASSLGGGGADTQYFGPGTRLTVL.

The gene calls are TRBV4-3 and TRBJ2-7; D gene uncertain. The length of the CDR3 is 14 residues. From germline, CDR1 is LGHNA and CDR2 YSLEER. Trimming stripped 0 bases from V and 6 bases from J, with 12 bases between. The CDR3 sequence is CASSQDPSGSEQYF. CDR3 coding DNA: TGCGCCAGCAGCCAAGACCCTAGTGGCTCCGAGCAGTACTTC.

V and J are TRBV14 and TRBJ1-1; 7 bases agree with TRBD1. The CDR3 runs to 15 residues. V was pared by 1 base and J by 1 base, with 3 bases of the junction left unmatched. CDR1 SGHDN and CDR2 FVKESK come from the germline V gene. CDR3 in DNA: TGTGCCAGCAGCCAAGTCGCAGGGGGGAACACTGAAGCTTTCTTT. Translation: CASSQVAGGNTEAFF.

V and J are TRBV19 and TRBJ2-1; 13 bases line up with TRBD2. The germline V gene encodes CDR1 LNHDA and CDR2 SQIVND (reference sequence). The CDR3 sequence is 15 residues long. Losses at the gene ends were 7 bases for V and 3 bases for J; bases not matched to a gene: 3. The CDR3 sequence is CASMRTSGSYNEQFF. The DNA for the CDR3 is TGTGCCAGTATGAGGACTAGCGGGAGCTACAATGAGCAGTTCTTC.

The chain couples TRBV29-1 to TRBJ1-3; D is ambiguous. The V gene's germline CDR1 is SQVTM and CDR2 ANQGSEA. V was pared by 3 bases and J by 5 bases, with 5 bases between. The CDR3 length is 11 residues. The CDR3 DNA follows: TGCAGCGTTGATAGTCGAAACACCATATATTTT. Amino acids: CSVDSRNTIYF. Drawing the rest from reference TRBV29-1 and TRBJ1-3, the complete variable domain is SAVISQKPSRDICQRGTSLTIQCQVDSQVTMMFWYRQQPGQSLTLIATANQGSEATYESGFVIDKFPISRPNLTFSTLTVSNMSPEDSSIYLCSVDSRNTIYFGEGSWLTVV.

The genes are TRBV5-1 and TRBJ2-5; the D gene is possibly TRBD2 (6 bases). The assigned J gene may be wrong: the sequence end matches TRBJ2-7 better. Germline loops: CDR1 SGHRS, CDR2 YFSETQ. There are 17 residues in the CDR3. The CDR3 loop is CASSAPGEGRGIYEQYF. Written as DNA, the CDR3 is TGCGCCAGCAGCGCCCCTGGCGAAGGCCGGGGGATCTACGAGCAGTACTTC.

The CDR3 sequence is CASRVTVDSYEQYF. CDR3 coding DNA: TGTGCCAGCAGAGTGACAGTCGACTCCTACGAGCAGTACTTC. The genes are TRBV28 and TRBJ2-7, with D perhaps matching TRBD1 (5 bases). Trimming cost V 6 bases and J 0 bases, with 12 bases left between them. This CDR3 comprises 14 residues. Looked up from germline, CDR1 is MDHEN and CDR2 is SYDVKM.

CDR3 residues: CASSSATGSAYEQYF. The DNA for the CDR3 is TGTGCCAGCAGCTCGGCGACGGGGTCCGCCTACGAGCAGTACTTC. This sequence joins TRBV11-2 and TRBJ2-7; tentatively, D is TRBD2 (5 bases). CDR1 is SGHAT, CDR2 FQNNGV, per germline. The CDR3 length is 15 residues. The V end was cut by 4 bases, the J end by 2 bases, with 15 bases between.